The 3 T cell receptor beta chains given below trace back to one sample, sequenced in a study of blood T cell repertoires in COVID-19 (dated by TCRdb to the early 2020s). Library prep was done by the immunoSEQ multiplex PCR assay. TCRdb retrieved this table from immuneACCESS and kept in-frame rearrangements only. Not all clones are present; in checked studies, unresolved V genes account for under half, and no reason is known for the remainder. Within this sample are more than 250,000 clones, with more than 90% of them counted one time only. The ten biggest clones cover less than 20% of the sample. The material sequenced was PBMCs or T cells enriched from blood (not recorded which). The source of these receptors is a woman aged 25 to 39 who had recovered from COVID-19.

This clone was seen just once. Distinct nucleotide sequences in the sample also encode this CDR3. The rearrangement joins TRBV7-2 to TRBJ2-5; D gene unclear. V was clipped by 2 bases and J by 1 base, with 5 bases between them. Germline-derived CDR1 and CDR2 are SGHTA and FQGNSA. CDR3 length: 13 residues. In DNA form, the CDR3 reads TGTGCCAGCAGCTTATCCGGCCAAGAGACCCAGTACTTC. Its translation: CASSLSGQETQYF.

The chain combines TRBV28 with TRBJ2-1, with 12 bases identical to TRBD1. The CDR3 spans 15 residues. Germline V gives CDR1 MDHEN, CDR2 SYDVKM. The trim removed 7 bases at V and 9 bases at J, leaving 10 bases unmatched. CDR3 sequence (DNA): TGTGCCAGCAACTCCGGGACAGGGGGCTCCGGTGAGCAGTTCTTC. It is translated as CASNSGTGGSGEQFF.

The chain employs TRBV11-3 and TRBJ2-1, with 9 bases that match TRBD2. V lost 6 bases and J lost 0; bases outside the gene matches: 6. Germline V gene lookup returns CDR1 SGHNT and CDR2 YENEEA. The CDR3 has 16 amino acids. The CDR3 coding sequence is TGTGCCAGCAGTCCCTTAGCGGGAGACTCCTACAATGAGCAGTTCTTC. As protein: CASSPLAGDSYNEQFF.